Listed here are 19 T cell receptor beta chains from one sample, sequenced in a study of OX40 agonist ivuxolimab in advanced cancers. Only in-frame clones appear in the TCRdb table, and some are missing; sequencing was by immunoSEQ multiplex PCR. The data hold some 50,000 clones, with more than 80% observed a single time. The sample in question was CD4+ or CD8+ T cells sorted from blood, obtained in a trial of the OX40 agonist ivuxolimab. These receptors came from an adult with an advanced solid tumor such as melanoma, head and neck, liver or kidney cancer.

In nucleotides, the CDR3 is TGTGCCAGCAGTGAAATAGCGACCCCGAACAGGGCCGGCTACACCTTC. Protein: CASSEIATPNRAGYTF. The rearrangement links TRBV25-1 to TRBJ1-2; D may be TRBD1 (6 bases). Germline values: CDR1 MGHDK, CDR2 SYGVNS. This CDR3 region has 16 residues. Trimming cost V 2 bases and J 8 bases, with 21 bases left between them.

This clone has just one count. This chain connects TRBV2 to TRBJ2-2, with 10 bases that match TRBD1. V lost 6 bases and J lost 5; bases outside the gene matches: 6. The CDR3 spans 15 residues. From germline, CDR1 is SNHLY and CDR2 FYNNEI. The CDR3 reads CASSLDRGGTGELFF. The CDR3 DNA follows: TGTGCCAGCAGCCTGGACAGGGGGGGAACCGGGGAGCTGTTTTTT. The full variable domain, with the rest looked up from reference TRBV2 and TRBJ2-2, is EPEVTQTPSHQVTQMGQEVILRCVPISNHLYFYWYRQILGQKVEFLVSFYNNEISEKSEIFDDQFSVERPDGSNFTLKIRSTKLEDSAMYFCASSLDRGGTGELFFGEGSRLTVL.

The chain combines TRBV7-2 with TRBJ2-3, with a tentative D call TRBD2 (5 bases). The CDR3 runs 13 residues. Germline V gene data show CDR1 as SGHTA and CDR2 as FQGNSA. Deletions cut 1 base from V and 7 bases from J, with 9 bases between. The CDR3 nucleotides read TGTGCCAGCAGCTTAGGTGGGGAGAATACGCAGTATTTT. Translating it yields CASSLGGENTQYF.

This clone is a singleton in its sample. The chain couples TRBV5-1 to TRBJ2-7, with 8 bases that match TRBD2. The V gene end was trimmed by 4 bases and the J gene end by 4 bases; junction bases not matched to a gene: 22. Germline V lookup: CDR1 SGHRS, CDR2 YFSETQ. CDR3 size: 19 residues. CDR3 in amino acids: CASSDHRDVHGRAVYEQYF. The CDR3 coding sequence is TGCGCCAGCAGCGACCACAGGGACGTCCACGGGAGGGCCGTTTACGAGCAGTACTTC.

The chain couples TRBV28 to TRBJ1-2, with unresolved D. Germline values: CDR1 MDHEN, CDR2 SYDVKM. V was clipped by 5 bases and J by 8 bases, with 9 bases between them. CDR3 length equals 11 residues. CDR3 in amino acids: CASSNSLGYTF. The CDR3 nucleotides read TGTGCCAGCAGTAACAGTTTGGGCTACACCTTC.

The V gene is TRBV7-3, the J gene TRBJ2-5; D is unresolved. V was pared by 8 bases and J by 5 bases, with 15 bases between. Germline V lookup: CDR1 SGHTA, CDR2 FQGTGA. The CDR3 contains 13 residues. The CDR3 spells CASSRRPSETQYF. The CDR3 DNA reads as TGTGCCAGCTCCCGTAGGCCCAGTGAGACCCAGTACTTC. The full variable domain, with the rest looked up from reference TRBV7-3 and TRBJ2-5, is GAGVSQTPSNKVTEKGKYVELRCDPISGHTALYWYRQSLGQGPEFLIYFQGTGAADDSGLPNDRFFAVRPEGSVSTLKIQRTERGDSAVYLCASSRRPSETQYFGPGTRLLVL.

The chain links TRBV5-1 to TRBJ1-1; no clear D. The CDR3 loop spans 15 amino acids. Trimming removed 4 bases from V and 0 bases from J, with 13 bases in between. The germline V gene has CDR1 SGHRS and CDR2 YFSETQ. CDR3 loop: CASSGEGGMNTEAFF. CDR3 nucleotides: TGCGCCAGCAGCGGGGAAGGAGGGATGAACACTGAAGCTTTCTTT.

The V call is TRBV7-2, the J call TRBJ1-6; the D gene is possibly TRBD1 (6 bases). The V gene's germline CDR1 is SGHTA and CDR2 FQGNSA. The CDR3 totals 15 residues. Trimming removed 7 bases at V and 0 bases at J, with 10 bases between. The CDR3 DNA reads TGTGCCAGCAACCTGGGGGCCTCCTATAATTCACCCCTCCACTTT. Protein product: CASNLGASYNSPLHF.

The chain joins TRBV27 to TRBJ2-2, with TRBD2 matching over 12 bases. J lost 0 bases, V lost 2 bases, and 1 base had no gene match. This CDR3 is 17 amino acids long. Germline V gene data show CDR1 as MNHEY and CDR2 as SMNVEV (reference sequence). CDR3 nucleotide sequence: TGTGCCAGCAGTTTACGGACTAGCGGGGCGAACACCGGGGAGCTGTTTTTT. Encoded protein: CASSLRTSGANTGELFF.

J is TRBJ2-7 and V is TRBV5-1; 12 bases map to TRBD1. Germline V gives CDR1 SGHRS, CDR2 YFSETQ. The junction had 9 bases not matched to a gene; V was cut back by 0 bases and J by 5 bases. This CDR3 spans 17 amino acids. The CDR3 loop reads CASSLGAGTGGVHEQYF. As DNA, the CDR3 is TGCGCCAGCAGCTTGGGGGCCGGGACAGGGGGCGTCCACGAGCAGTACTTC.

J is TRBJ2-3 and V is TRBV11-2; TRBD2 matches 7 bases. Trimming at V came to 5 bases and at J to 2 bases, leaving 10 bases not matched to a gene. The germline V gene has CDR1 SGHAT and CDR2 FQNNGV. The CDR3 length is 16 residues. DNA for the CDR3: TGTGCCAGCAGCCTCCGACTAGCTGAAAACACAGATACGCAGTATTTT. It encodes CASSLRLAENTDTQYF.

The rearrangement links TRBV29-1 to TRBJ2-3; tentative D call: TRBD1 (5 bases). The V end lost 7 bases, the J end lost 5 bases, and 13 bases lay between the germline ends. CDR1 is SQVTM, CDR2 ANQGSEA, per germline. The CDR3 is made up of 12 amino acids. This CDR3 reads CSGTPNRDTQYF. As DNA, the CDR3 is TGCAGCGGGACACCCAATCGAGATACGCAGTATTTT.

This chain uses TRBV7-2 with TRBJ1-2; 8 positions agree with TRBD1. Germline assignment: CDR1 SGHTA and CDR2 FQGNSA. Losses at the gene ends were 6 bases for V and 6 bases for J; bases not matched to a gene: 6. The CDR3 sequence is 13 residues long. CDR3 loop: CASRLSGGDGYTF. CDR3 DNA sequence: TGTGCCAGCAGGTTGTCAGGGGGCGATGGCTACACCTTC.

The genes are TRBV10-2 and TRBJ2-1, with 7 positions matching TRBD2. Trimming took 10 bases from V and 6 from J; bases not matched to a gene: 15. This CDR3 has 15 residues. The V gene's germline CDR1 is WSHSY and CDR2 SAAADI. CDR3 in DNA: TGCGCCACCTTAAGCGGGACCTCCCAGGGCAATGAGCAGTTCTTC. As protein: CATLSGTSQGNEQFF.

The rearrangement links TRBV2 to TRBJ2-3, with D perhaps matching TRBD1 (6 bases). Germline V CDR1 and CDR2: SNHLY, FYNNEI. The ends were cut back, 3 bases at V and 0 bases at J, with 10 bases in the middle. This CDR3 region has 15 residues. CDR3 DNA: TGTGCCAGCAGTGAGAAGGACAGAAGCACAGATACGCAGTATTTT. Protein product: CASSEKDRSTDTQYF. Drawing the rest from reference TRBV2 and TRBJ2-3, the complete variable domain is EPEVTQTPSHQVTQMGQEVILRCVPISNHLYFYWYRQILGQKVEFLVSFYNNEISEKSEIFDDQFSVERPDGSNFTLKIRSTKLEDSAMYFCASSEKDRSTDTQYFGPGTRLTVL.

This clone was seen only a few times. This chain joins TRBV4-2 and TRBJ1-5; 8 bases agree with TRBD1. J was trimmed by 5 bases and V by 4 bases; bases with no gene match: 7. There are 15 residues in the CDR3. Germline V gene sequence: CDR1 LGHNA, CDR2 YNFKEQ. The CDR3 sequence: CASSPRTGTDQPQHF. CDR3 sequence (DNA): TGTGCCAGCAGCCCCCGGACAGGGACCGATCAGCCCCAGCATTTT.

The chain is built from TRBV11-2 and TRBJ2-1; D gene uncertain. The CDR3 has 14 residues. Trimming took 1 base from V and 3 from J, leaving 7 bases between them. Germline V gene data show CDR1 as SGHAT and CDR2 as FQNNGV. The CDR3 reads CASSLVGHYNEQFF. DNA for the CDR3: TGTGCCAGCAGCTTAGTTGGGCACTACAATGAGCAGTTCTTC. The entire variable domain, with the rest obtained from reference TRBV11-2 and TRBJ2-1, is as follows: EAGVAQSPRYKIIEKRQSVAFWCNPISGHATLYWYQQILGQGPKLLIQFQNNGVVDDSQLPKDRFSAERLKGVDSTLKIQPAKLEDSAVYLCASSLVGHYNEQFFGPGTRLTVL.

The chain links TRBV5-1 to TRBJ2-7; 7 bases are a match to TRBD1. CDR1 and CDR2 from the germline V gene are SGHRS and YFSETQ. The CDR3 is 15 amino acids. V dropped 0 bases and J dropped 7; count of bases not matched to a gene: 10. The CDR3 region is CASSLGGQARSEQYF. For the CDR3, the DNA is TGCGCCAGCAGCTTGGGAGGACAGGCAAGAAGTGAGCAGTACTTC.

Details on this clone: Other DNA sequences in this specimen translate into the identical CDR3. The V and J genes are TRBV15 and TRBJ2-1, with D unresolved. The length of the CDR3 is 15 residues. Germline V gives CDR1 LNHNV, CDR2 YYDKDF (reference sequence). Trimming pared 0 bases from V and 4 bases from J, leaving 10 bases between. CDR3 coding DNA: TGTGCCACCAGCAGAGATCCCGCCAAGTACAATGAGCAGTTCTTC. Its protein is CATSRDPAKYNEQFF.